Below, 8 T cell receptor beta chains from the same sample are listed, as sequenced in a study of siplizumab effects on memory and regulatory T cells. The assay was immunoSEQ multiplex PCR, and TCRdb's table has in-frame clones only and misses some. The profile covers fewer than 70,000 clones, with around 90% appearing a single time and around 1.8% taken by the ten largest. Sequencing used Tregs sorted from blood. The receptors derive from a human donor in good health.

The rearrangement uses TRBV29-1 and TRBJ1-4; D remains ambiguous. V was cut by 4 bases and J by 8 bases, with 14 bases left in between. The CDR3 has 13 residues. The V gene's germline CDR1 is SQVTM and CDR2 ANQGSEA. CDR3 protein: CSVGGVLGEKLFF. CDR3 DNA: TGCAGCGTTGGCGGGGTCTTGGGGGAAAAACTGTTTTTT.

V and J are TRBV14 and TRBJ2-6; 7 positions match TRBD2. Per germline, CDR1 SGHDN and CDR2 FVKESK. The CDR3 covers 14 residues. Trimming cost V 4 bases and J 4 bases; bases outside gene matches: 1. The CDR3 loop is CASSLAGGANVLTF. The CDR3 nucleotides read TGTGCCAGCAGCCTAGCGGGCGGGGCCAACGTCCTGACTTTC.

The V and J genes are TRBV11-2 and TRBJ2-7, with 9 bases matching TRBD1. The CDR3 length is 14 residues. Unmatched junction bases numbered 8, after V lost 5 bases and J lost 6 bases. Germline V lookup: CDR1 SGHAT, CDR2 FQNNGV. The CDR3 DNA sequence: TGTGCCAGCAGCCAACCGGGACAGGGTAGCGAGCAGTACTTC. Its protein product is CASSQPGQGSEQYF.

V usage is TRBV5-1 and J usage is TRBJ2-7; D is undetermined. The CDR3 totals 13 residues. V lost 5 bases and J lost 3, with 12 bases in between. CDR1 and CDR2 (germline): SGHRS, YFSETQ. CDR3: CASRISFYYEQYF. CDR3 nucleotides: TGCGCCAGCAGGATCTCGTTCTACTACGAGCAGTACTTC.

This clone occurred a few times. The chain is built from TRBV7-9 and TRBJ2-7; D possibly corresponds to TRBD2 (5 bases). The V gene's germline CDR1 is SEHNR and CDR2 FQNEAQ (reference sequence). V shed 4 bases and J shed 5 bases, with 18 bases lying between them. The CDR3 has 15 amino acids. The DNA of the CDR3 is TGTGCCAGCAGCTCGGCCCGGACTGAGGTCCACGAGCAGTACTTC. It encodes CASSSARTEVHEQYF.

The V and J genes are TRBV11-1 and TRBJ2-3, with 9 bases that match TRBD2. Germline CDR1 and CDR2: SGHAT and FQDESV (reference sequence). Trimming cost V 4 bases and J 6 bases; bases outside gene matches: 11. This CDR3 has 16 amino acids. In DNA form, the CDR3 reads TGTGCCAGCAGCTCGGGAATTAGCGGGAGAGATGATACGCAGTATTTT. This translates into CASSSGISGRDDTQYF.

This clone was seen only a few times. V is TRBV27 and J is TRBJ2-3; 11 positions agree with TRBD2. The CDR3 sequence is 16 residues long. Germline CDR1 reads MNHEY; CDR2 reads SMNVEV (reference sequence). J lost 2 bases, V lost 7 bases, and 8 bases had no gene match. CDR3: CASKTGLAAPTDTQYF. The CDR3 DNA sequence: TGTGCCAGCAAAACGGGACTAGCGGCCCCCACAGATACGCAGTATTTT.

V and J are TRBV11-3 and TRBJ2-7; 7 bases match TRBD1. This CDR3 contains 16 residues. Germline V gene lookup returns CDR1 SGHNT and CDR2 YENEEA. The ends lost 5 bases at V and 4 bases at J; junction bases unmatched: 14. DNA of the CDR3: TGTGCCAGCAGCACGGGGACAGCCGCAGGACTTTACGAGCAGTACTTC. This codes for CASSTGTAAGLYEQYF.